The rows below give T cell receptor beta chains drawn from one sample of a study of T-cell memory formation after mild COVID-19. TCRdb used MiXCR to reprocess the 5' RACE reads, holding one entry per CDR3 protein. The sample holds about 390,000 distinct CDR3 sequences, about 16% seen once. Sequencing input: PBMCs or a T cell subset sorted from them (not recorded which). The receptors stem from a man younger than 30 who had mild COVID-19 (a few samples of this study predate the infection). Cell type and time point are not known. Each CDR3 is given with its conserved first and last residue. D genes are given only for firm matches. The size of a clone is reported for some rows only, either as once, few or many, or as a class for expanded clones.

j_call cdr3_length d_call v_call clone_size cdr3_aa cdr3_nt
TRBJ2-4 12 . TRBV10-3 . CATNRGGDIQYF TGTGCCACTAACAGGGGGGGAGACATTCAGTACTTC
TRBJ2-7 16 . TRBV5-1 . CASSPTPGTKAYEQYF TGCGCCAGCAGCCCAACCCCCGGGACCAAGGCCTACGAGCAGTACTTC
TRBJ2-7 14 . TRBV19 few CASSPGIGSYEQYF TGTGCCAGTAGTCCCGGGATCGGCTCCTACGAGCAGTACTTC
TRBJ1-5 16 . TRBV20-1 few CSARELPLGIAGPQHF TGCAGTGCTAGAGAGCTCCCACTGGGGATAGCGGGGCCCCAGCATTTT
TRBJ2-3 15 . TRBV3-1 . CASGPSRTRTDTQYF TGTGCCAGCGGCCCCAGTCGAACTCGCACAGATACGCAGTATTTT
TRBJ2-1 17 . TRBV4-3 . CASSQEPGASSYNEQFF TGCGCCAGCAGCCAAGAACCAGGGGCGAGCTCCTACAATGAGCAGTTCTTC
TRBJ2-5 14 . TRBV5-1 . CASSDDRRSKTQYF TGCGCCAGCAGCGACGACAGGCGAAGTAAGACCCAGTACTTC
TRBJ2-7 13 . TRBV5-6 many CASSLYNSYEQYF TGTGCCAGCAGCTTGTACAACTCCTACGAGCAGTACTTC
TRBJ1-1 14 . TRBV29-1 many CSVQKTVPNTEAFF TGCAGCGTCCAAAAGACAGTCCCGAACACTGAAGCTTTCTTT
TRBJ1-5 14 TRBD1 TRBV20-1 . CSAARQGENQPQHF TGCAGTGCCGCGCGACAGGGAGAAAATCAGCCCCAGCATTTT
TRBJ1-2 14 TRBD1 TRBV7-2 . CASSQGQGFYGYTF TGTGCCAGCAGCCAGGGACAGGGGTTCTATGGCTACACCTTC
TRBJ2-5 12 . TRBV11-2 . CASSLEMATQYF TGTGCCAGCAGCTTAGAAATGGCGACCCAGTACTTC
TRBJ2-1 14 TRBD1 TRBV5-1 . CASSSGTGGLEQFF TGCGCCAGCAGCTCCGGGACAGGGGGCTTGGAGCAGTTCTTC
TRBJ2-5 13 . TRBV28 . CASTPHQQETQYF TGTGCCAGCACCCCTCACCAGCAAGAGACCCAGTACTTC
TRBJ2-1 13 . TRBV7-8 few CASSSLVHNEQFF TGTGCCAGCAGCTCACTAGTACACAATGAGCAGTTCTTC
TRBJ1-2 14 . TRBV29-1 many CSVDLSQTTYGYTF TGCAGCGTTGATCTCAGTCAGACCACCTATGGCTACACCTTC
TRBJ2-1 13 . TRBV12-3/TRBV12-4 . CASSDGIYNEQFF TGTGCCAGCAGCGACGGAATTTACAATGAGCAGTTCTTC
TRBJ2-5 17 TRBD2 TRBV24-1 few CATSDHLRTSGQETQYF TGTGCCACCAGTGATCACCTTAGGACTAGCGGCCAAGAGACCCAGTACTTC
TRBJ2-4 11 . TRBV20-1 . CSAREATIQYF TGCAGTGCTAGAGAGGCAACCATTCAGTACTTC
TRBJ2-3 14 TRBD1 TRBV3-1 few CASNDRGQPDTQYF TGTGCCAGCAACGACAGGGGGCAGCCAGATACGCAGTATTTT
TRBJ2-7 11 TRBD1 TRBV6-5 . CASSYGGQQHF TGTGCCAGCAGTTACGGGGGACAGCAACACTTC
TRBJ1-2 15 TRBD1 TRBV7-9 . CASSPRDSPWDGYTF TGTGCCAGCAGCCCCCGGGACAGCCCGTGGGATGGCTACACCTTC
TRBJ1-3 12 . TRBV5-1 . CASSYQGGTIYF TGCGCCAGCAGCTATCAGGGCGGAACCATATATTTT
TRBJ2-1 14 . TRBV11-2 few CASRSQGPINEQFF TGTGCCAGCAGGTCACAGGGCCCTATTAATGAGCAGTTCTTC
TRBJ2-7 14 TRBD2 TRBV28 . CASTRPGGQYEQYF TGTGCCAGCACTCGCCCGGGGGGTCAATACGAGCAGTACTTC
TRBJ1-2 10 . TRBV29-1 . CSVYRDGYTF TGCAGCGTTTACAGGGACGGCTACACCTTC
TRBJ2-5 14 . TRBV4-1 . CASSQVAGKETQYF TGCGCCAGCAGCCAAGTGGCCGGAAAAGAGACCCAGTACTTC
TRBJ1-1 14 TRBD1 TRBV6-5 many CASSLGGRWTEAFF TGTGCCAGCAGCCTAGGGGGCCGTTGGACTGAAGCTTTCTTT
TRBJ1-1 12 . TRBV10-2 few CASSKINTEAFF TGCGCCAGCAGTAAAATTAACACTGAAGCTTTCTTT
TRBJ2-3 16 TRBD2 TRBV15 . CATSPSRLAGTDTQYF TGTGCCACCAGCCCCAGTCGGCTAGCGGGCACAGATACGCAGTATTTT
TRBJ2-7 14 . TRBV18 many CASSPGGHSYEQYF TGTGCCAGCTCACCCGGGGGGCACTCCTACGAGCAGTACTTC
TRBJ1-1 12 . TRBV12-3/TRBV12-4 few CASSRWRTEAFF TGTGCCAGCAGTAGGTGGAGGACTGAAGCTTTCTTT
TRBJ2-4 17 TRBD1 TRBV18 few CASSQLTGKLAKNIQYF TGTGCCAGCTCACAACTGACAGGGAAGCTGGCCAAAAACATTCAGTACTTC
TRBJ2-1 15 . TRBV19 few CASSTTSRSYNEQFF TGTGCCAGTAGTACCACTAGTCGGTCCTACAATGAGCAGTTCTTC
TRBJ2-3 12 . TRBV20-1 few CSARQQTDTQYF TGCAGTGCCAGACAACAAACAGATACGCAGTATTTT
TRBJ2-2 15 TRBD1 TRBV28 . CASTTRGPGTGELFF TGTGCCAGTACTACCAGGGGGCCTGGCACCGGGGAGCTGTTTTTT
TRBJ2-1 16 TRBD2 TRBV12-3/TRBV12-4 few CASSGWGTSGNNEQFF TGTGCCAGCAGTGGCTGGGGGACTAGCGGAAACAATGAGCAGTTCTTC
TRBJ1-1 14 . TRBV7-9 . CASSLERAGRKAFF TGTGCCAGCAGCTTAGAACGGGCAGGTCGTAAAGCTTTCTTT
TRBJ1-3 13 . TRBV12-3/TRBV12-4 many CASSEGQRNTIYF TGTGCCAGCAGCGAAGGACAGAGAAACACCATATATTTT
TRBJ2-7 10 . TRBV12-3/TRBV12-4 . CASSLGGLYF TGTGCCAGCAGCCTGGGGGGGCTGTACTTC
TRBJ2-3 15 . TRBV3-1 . CASSPDSRLTDTQYF TGTGCCAGCAGCCCGGACAGCAGACTCACAGATACGCAGTATTTT
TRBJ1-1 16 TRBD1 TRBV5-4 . CASSPGTGGENTEAFF TGTGCCAGCAGCCCGGGGACAGGAGGGGAGAACACTGAAGCTTTCTTT
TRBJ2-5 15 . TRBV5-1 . CASTPGQVKSETQYF TGCGCCAGCACTCCGGGACAAGTAAAATCAGAGACCCAGTACTTC
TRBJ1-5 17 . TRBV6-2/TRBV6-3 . CASSPARGGLSNQPQHF TGTGCCAGCAGTCCCGCCCGGGGGGGCCTAAGCAATCAGCCCCAGCATTTT
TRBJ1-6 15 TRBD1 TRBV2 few CASSDRDPYNSPLHF TGTGCCAGCAGCGACAGGGACCCCTATAATTCACCCCTCCACTTT
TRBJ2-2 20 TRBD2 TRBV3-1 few CASSPHGGLAGGSSTGELFF TGTGCCAGCAGCCCGCATGGAGGGCTAGCGGGGGGCTCGAGCACCGGGGAGCTGTTTTTT
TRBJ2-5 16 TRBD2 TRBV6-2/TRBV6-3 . CASKEGNGGALETQYF TGTGCCAGCAAGGAGGGTAACGGGGGGGCTTTGGAGACCCAGTACTTC
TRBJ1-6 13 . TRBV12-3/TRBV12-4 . CASSFTTPAALHF TGTGCCAGCAGTTTCACGACTCCAGCGGCCCTCCACTTT
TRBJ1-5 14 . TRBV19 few CASSIWGNAQPQHF TGTGCCAGTAGTATCTGGGGGAATGCGCAGCCCCAGCATTTT
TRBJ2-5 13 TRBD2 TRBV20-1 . CSKPGLAEETQYF TGCAGCAAACCCGGACTAGCGGAAGAGACCCAGTACTTC
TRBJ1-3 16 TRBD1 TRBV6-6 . CASSQSGGFSGNTIYF TGTGCCAGCTCCCAGTCAGGGGGTTTCTCTGGAAACACCATATATTTT
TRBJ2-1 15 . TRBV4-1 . CASRDWDRPYNEQFF TGCGCCAGCAGGGATTGGGACCGGCCCTACAATGAGCAGTTCTTC
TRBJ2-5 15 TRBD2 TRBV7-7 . CASSPTVGGMETQYF TGTGCTAGCAGCCCGACGGTGGGAGGGATGGAGACCCAGTACTTC
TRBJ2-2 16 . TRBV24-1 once CATSDSQGKNAGELFF TGTGCCACCAGTGATTCCCAGGGGAAAAACGCCGGGGAGCTGTTTTTT
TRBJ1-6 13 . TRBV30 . CAWSTWTNSPLHF TGTGCCTGGAGTACCTGGACAAATTCACCCCTCCACTTT
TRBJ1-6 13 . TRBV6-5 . CASNNGIDSPLHF TGTGCCAGCAACAACGGCATAGATTCACCCCTCCACTTT